Presented here are 25 T cell receptor beta chains from one specimen sequenced in a study of blood T cell repertoires in COVID-19. Profiling relied on immunoSEQ multiplex PCR, and the TCRdb table lists in-frame clones only, not all of them. Of over 150,000 clones detected, around 84% appear once; the ten largest clones hold 5.5% to 8%. Material: peripheral blood. The receptors stem from a man aged 45-65 years with active or convalescent COVID-19.

This chain joins TRBV19 and TRBJ2-7, with 7 bases fitting TRBD2. Germline V gives CDR1 LNHDA, CDR2 SQIVND (reference sequence). This CDR3 is built from 14 residues. J gave up 1 base and V 1 base, and 1 base lay outside the gene matches. The CDR3 here is CASSIAGGSYEQYF. In nucleotides, the CDR3 is TGTGCCAGTAGTATAGCGGGAGGTTCCTACGAGCAGTACTTC.

The chain has TRBV7-3 and TRBJ2-2, with a possible D match to TRBD2 (7 bases). This CDR3 has 17 amino acids. Germline lookup yields CDR1 SGHTA and CDR2 FQGTGA. V was trimmed by 5 bases and J by 4 bases, leaving 20 bases between them. CDR3 nucleotide sequence: TGTGCCAGCAGCGCCCAGGGTGGGGGGGCGTCCACCGGGGAGCTGTTTTTT. Its protein product is CASSAQGGGASTGELFF.

Ten or more counts support this clone. The chain is built from TRBV21-1 and TRBJ2-5; the D call of TRBD2 is as the table states it, not checked on the DNA. TRBV21-1 is tagged as a pseudogene. The CDR3 loop spans 15 amino acids. The CDR3 DNA reads TGTGCCAGCAGCAAATACTCCGACTGCCAAGAGACCCAGTACTTC. It codes for CASSKYSDCQETQYF.

In its sample, this clone was seen once. V is TRBV4-2 and J is TRBJ1-2; D unclear. The V and J ends lost 0 bases and 3 bases respectively, with 8 bases between them. Germline V gene lookup returns CDR1 LGHNA and CDR2 YNFKEQ. The CDR3 extends over 14 amino acids. The CDR3, as DNA: TGTGCCAGCAGCCAAGATGGACTAGACTATGGCTACACCTTC. It translates to CASSQDGLDYGYTF.

V and J are TRBV28 and TRBJ1-6; D is possibly TRBD1 (6 bases). This CDR3 has 16 amino acids. Germline V CDR1 and CDR2: MDHEN, SYDVKM. Deletions cut 6 bases from V and 10 bases from J, with 22 bases between. The CDR3, as DNA: TGTGCCAGCAGCCGCCCTGCGGCAGGGGTGGGATCACCCCTCCACTTT. It translates to CASSRPAAGVGSPLHF.

Comment on this clone: A far larger clone is one nucleotide away, so this likely arose from a read error. This sequence joins TRBV4-3 and TRBJ2-5, with TRBD2 matching over 10 bases. This CDR3 has 16 amino acids. Germline assignment: CDR1 LGHNA and CDR2 YSLEER. CDR3 sequence: CASCQLDSGGQETQYF. DNA of the CDR3: TGCGCCAGCTGCCAACTAGATAGCGGGGGGCAAGAGACCCAGTACTTC.

Of note for this clone: The sample carries other DNA sequences with the same CDR3. The V call is TRBV5-4, the J call TRBJ2-3, with 8 nucleotides matching TRBD1. J lost 1 base, V lost 4 bases, and 5 bases had no gene match. Germline CDR1 SGHNT, CDR2 YYREEE (reference sequence). CDR3 size: 15 residues. The CDR3 DNA follows: TGTGCCAGCAGCCCTCCGGGACAGGGCACAGATACGCAGTATTTT. It specifies CASSPPGQGTDTQYF.

In the case of this clone: The same CDR3 also results from other DNA sequences found in this sample. The chain employs TRBV5-1 and TRBJ2-3; 7 positions match TRBD1. CDR3 length: 15 residues. Per germline, CDR1 SGHRS and CDR2 YFSETQ. Germline trimming cut 1 base from V and 0 bases from J; bases unmatched to any gene: 2. The CDR3 sequence: CASSLRQGSTDTQYF. The CDR3 DNA reads TGCGCCAGCAGCTTGAGACAGGGAAGCACAGATACGCAGTATTTT.

J is TRBJ2-3 and V is TRBV29-1, with D possibly being TRBD1 (5 bases). Germline assignment: CDR1 SQVTM and CDR2 ANQGSEA. The CDR3 spans 13 residues. Deletions cut 6 bases from V and 1 base from J, with 11 bases between. CDR3 DNA sequence: TGCAGCGTGGATCAGGGCGGCACAGATACGCAGTATTTT. Protein product: CSVDQGGTDTQYF.

The chain carries TRBV6-5 and TRBJ1-2; 7 positions match TRBD1. The CDR3 contains 13 residues. The V gene's germline CDR1 is MNHEY and CDR2 SVGAGI. J was trimmed by 4 bases and V by 5 bases; bases with no gene match: 4. The CDR3 is CASSLGQSYGYTF. The CDR3, as DNA: TGTGCCAGCAGTCTGGGACAGTCCTATGGCTACACCTTC.

The DNA of the CDR3 is TGTGCCAGCAGCAGGACTAGGCAGGGGTTCGAGCAGTACTTC. Translating gives CASSRTRQGFEQYF. V is TRBV6-5 and J is TRBJ2-7; maybe TRBD2 (7 bases). The CDR3 has 14 amino acids. Per the germline V gene, CDR1 is MNHEY and CDR2 is SVGAGI. Between the trimmed V and J ends, which lost 6 bases and 6 bases, there was a span of 18 bases.

In this sample, this clone turned up many times. This sequence joins TRBV7-2 and TRBJ2-3; 12 positions match TRBD2. From germline, CDR1 is SGHTA and CDR2 FQGNSA. The CDR3 has 17 amino acids. V lost 4 bases to trimming and J lost 5 bases; unmatched junction nucleotides: 10. The CDR3 coding sequence is TGTGCCAGCAGCTCATCCGCTAGCGGGGGGGCCGGAGATACGCAGTATTTT. Amino acid sequence: CASSSSASGGAGDTQYF.

The chain employs TRBV7-9 and TRBJ1-2, with D tentatively TRBD1 (6 bases). The germline V gene has CDR1 SEHNR and CDR2 FQNEAQ (reference sequence). This CDR3 has 14 amino acids. V lost 5 bases to trimming and J lost 2 bases, with 12 bases between them. CDR3 amino acids: CASSVLGANYGYTF. The CDR3 nucleotides are TGTGCCAGCAGCGTCTTGGGGGCGAACTATGGCTACACCTTC.

The chain joins TRBV7-2 to TRBJ1-5, with D perhaps TRBD1 (5 bases). With 5 bases removed from V and 2 bases from J, the gap between germline ends came to 19 bases. This CDR3 region has 17 residues. Germline CDR1 reads SGHTA; CDR2 reads FQGNSA. The CDR3 loop reads CASSPRGRAGRNQPQHF. The CDR3 bases are TGTGCCAGCAGCCCGCGGGGCAGGGCAGGGCGCAATCAGCCCCAGCATTTT.

The J gene is TRBJ2-3, the V gene TRBV7-8; weak D call: TRBD1 (7 bases). This CDR3 contains 16 residues. The V gene lost 6 bases and the J gene lost 7 bases, with 23 bases spanning the gap. Germline CDR1 reads SGHVS; CDR2 reads FQNEAQ. DNA of the CDR3: TGTGCCAGCAGTCACAGGTGGAGGGGGCGAGAGAATACGCAGTATTTT. Its translation is CASSHRWRGRENTQYF.

J is TRBJ2-1 and V is TRBV11-3, with D possibly being TRBD2 (6 bases). The CDR3 runs to 13 residues. V dropped 9 bases and J dropped 7 bases, with 16 bases sitting between them. The germline gives CDR1 SGHNT, CDR2 YENEEA. CDR3 DNA: TGTGCCAGTGAGGACCCTGGAGGGAATGAGCAGTTCTTC. It yields the protein CASEDPGGNEQFF.

The rearrangement joins TRBV6-5 to TRBJ2-7; a weak D match, TRBD1 (6 bases). The CDR3 sequence is 14 residues long. From germline, CDR1 is MNHEY and CDR2 SVGAGI. V was shortened by 2 bases and J by 4 bases, with 12 bases between the two germline ends. CDR3 in amino acids: CASSYTDQGYEQYF. CDR3 DNA: TGTGCCAGCAGTTACACAGACCAGGGGTACGAGCAGTACTTC.

For the CDR3, the DNA is TGTGCCATTGACAGGGGGAAGTATGAGGATACGCAGTATTTT. This codes for CAIDRGKYEDTQYF. The V and J genes are TRBV6-5 and TRBJ2-3, with 9 bases aligning to TRBD1. The germline CDR1 and CDR2 sequences are MNHEY and SVGAGI. The junction had 11 bases not matched to a gene; V was cut back by 10 bases and J by 6 bases. This CDR3 has 14 residues.

The chain is built from TRBV19 and TRBJ2-3; weak D call: TRBD2 (6 bases). V was trimmed by 1 base and J by 0 bases, leaving 11 bases between them. The CDR3 contains 16 residues. Germline V gene sequence: CDR1 LNHDA, CDR2 SQIVND (reference sequence). CDR3 sequence: CASSIGSGTSTDTQYF. CDR3 nucleotide sequence: TGTGCCAGTAGTATAGGTAGCGGAACTAGCACAGATACGCAGTATTTT.

As DNA, the CDR3 is TGTGCCACCAGCAGAGAGGAGCCTAGAAAGATTAATTCACCCCTCCACTTT. This translates into CATSREEPRKINSPLHF. The chain is built from TRBV15 and TRBJ1-6; D is uncertain. This CDR3 is 17 amino acids long. V was shortened by 0 bases and J by 6 bases, with 15 bases between the two germline ends. CDR1 and CDR2 (germline): LNHNV, YYDKDF (reference sequence).

The chain employs TRBV7-2 and TRBJ1-6; 7 positions agree with TRBD1. The CDR3 sequence is 14 residues long. Germline V lookup: CDR1 SGHTA, CDR2 FQGNSA. V dropped 7 bases and J dropped 5; count of bases not matched to a gene: 5. This CDR3 is CASKRDRNNSPLHF. CDR3 nucleotides: TGTGCCAGCAAACGGGACAGAAATAATTCACCCCTCCACTTT.

The chain carries TRBV6-2 or TRBV6-3 and TRBJ2-4; the D gene is possibly TRBD2 (6 bases). The CDR3 extends over 16 amino acids. With 7 bases removed from V and 7 bases from J, the gap between germline ends came to 23 bases. Germline values: CDR1 MNHEY, CDR2 SVGEGT. The CDR3 protein is CASTPDIRGIMNIQYF. Here the CDR3 DNA reads TGTGCCAGCACCCCAGATATACGGGGGATTATGAACATTCAGTACTTC.

This chain links TRBV28 with TRBJ1-2, with 9 bases aligning to TRBD1. The CDR3 runs to 14 residues. J was trimmed by 2 bases and V by 6 bases; bases with no gene match: 4. Germline V gives CDR1 MDHEN, CDR2 SYDVKM. Written as DNA, the CDR3 is TGTGCCAGCAGACAGGGGGCGCGGAACTATGGCTACACCTTC. This translates into CASRQGARNYGYTF.

The V call is TRBV9, the J call TRBJ2-1; 11 bases map to TRBD2. V lost 1 base to trimming and J lost 9 bases; unmatched junction nucleotides: 3. The CDR3 has 14 residues. Germline CDR1 and CDR2: SGDLS and YYNGEE. The CDR3 here is CASSVTSGSGEQFF. The CDR3 DNA follows: TGTGCCAGCAGCGTAACTAGCGGGAGTGGTGAGCAGTTCTTC. The full variable domain, in which reference TRBV9 and TRBJ2-1 provide the parts outside the CDR3, is DSGVTQTPKHLITATGQRVTLRCSPRSGDLSVYWYQQSLDQGLQFLIQYYNGEERAKGNILERFSAQQFPDLHSELNLSSLELGDSALYFCASSVTSGSGEQFFGPGTRLTVL.

V gene TRBV30 combines with J gene TRBJ1-1, with D possibly being TRBD1 (5 bases). V lost 2 bases and J lost 5, with 12 bases in between. Germline values: CDR1 GTSNPN, CDR2 SVGIG (reference sequence). The CDR3 is made up of 13 amino acids. CDR3 in DNA: TGTGCCTGGAGTCCACAGGTTATTACTGAAGCTTTCTTT. Protein sequence: CAWSPQVITEAFF.